This T cell receptor (beta chain) originates from a study of shared clonotypes between healthy human individuals. The germline V gene encodes CDR1 SGHAT and CDR2 FQNNGV. The CDR3 sequence is 14 residues long. J lost 2 bases, V lost 6 bases, and 7 bases had no gene match. The assay was run at deep level. Method: immunoSEQ multiplex PCR; TCRdb's copy keeps in-frame clones and lacks some. Here the sample spans around 990,000 clones, 60% to 85% being singletons. Investigators divided CD4+ cells into CD45RA+ naive and CD45RA-negative memory subsets. The sample comprised memory CD4+ T cells from PBMCs. As for subset: CD45RA-negative fraction. V is TRBV11-2 and J is TRBJ2-7; 7 bases line up with TRBD1. The TCR originated in a man aged 18-30 years in good health. Some clones in this sample may be carry-over from other donors' samples. The chain's CDR3 is CASRPDRATYEQYF. The CDR3 DNA reads TGTGCCAGCAGACCCGACAGGGCGACCTACGAGCAGTACTTC.